The source of this T cell receptor (beta chain) is a study of shared clonotypes between healthy human individuals (dated by TCRdb to about 2020). About the full investigation: A couple of women and a few men aged 18 to 49 years were included in the cohort. Different laboratories and diverse techniques were used to prepare libraries and sequence TCR repertoires, to increase sequencing depth and limit assay-specific biases. To estimate repertoire size and how much clonotype sharing occurs between individuals, the study deeply sequenced the blood TCR repertoires of several healthy adults. Per donor, leukapheresis produced somewhere between about 0.9 and 10 billion PBMCs. For each donor, CD4 naive and CD4 memory were each given three plates, CD8 naive was given two plates, and CD8 memory was given one plate. Results and caveats for the whole study, not just this receptor: The small number of donors limited the genetic and exposure-history diversity represented. Across a handful of donors, roughly 5.1% of naive CD4, 3% to 4% of naive CD8, approximately 2.5% of memory CD4, and 0.4% of memory CD8 clonotypes were shared. Sampling was limited to blood, and TCR repertoires in tissue likely differ from TCR repertoires in blood. Pairwise subsampling led to the expectation that sequencing depth would affect the degree of clonotype sharing among donors. Compared with non-shared clonotypes, clonotypes shared by all four sorted-subset donors had higher generation probabilities. Naive subsets generally had larger estimated clonotype richness than memory subsets did. Even with the large sequencing depth, rarefaction of the sorted-subset datasets indicated that sequencing was incomplete.

Points on this clone: The clone's antigen remains unknown. No qualities accompany the bases; no much larger clone lies one base away.

Using the deep immunoSEQ assay, multiplex PCR amplified TCR CDR3 regions from genomic DNA. Extracted genomic DNA from each cell subset was distributed evenly across all wells of several immunoSEQ 96-well plates, and each plate was treated as a replicate. Each replicate PCR for sorted subsets received about 180 ng genomic DNA, equal to tens of thousands of T cell genomes. Purified libraries were measured with a Qubit 3.0 fluorometer, size-checked on a Bioanalyzer 2100, and measured again with the KAPA Library Quantification kit. Every immunoSEQ 96-well plate was sequenced on a separate single-read 150-cycle Illumina NextSeq 550 flow cell. The paper's processing steps were these. Because the immunoSEQ output held only junctional sequences and lacked quality scores, the filtering could not match the filtering applied to full-length reads. To assign V/J genes and CDR3, sequences were annotated against IMGT germline references using PyIR, a Python wrapper for IgBLAST v1.9. Any read was removed if the V/J assignment was weak (E-value above 1e-6), the CDR3 was missing, or the read contained stop codons, out-of-frame junctions, or ambiguous translated residues. V3J clonotypes were defined as sequences sharing an identical inferred V gene, J gene, and CDR3 amino acid sequence. To compute the percentage overlap between repertoires, the number of shared unique clonotypes was divided by the size of the smaller repertoire. Repertoire richness was assessed with RTK rarefaction, the Chao1 estimator, and Recon v2.1 estimates of unobserved clonotypes. Generation probabilities were computed with OLGA for all TCRbeta clonotypes obtained by the gDNA method from several donors. Entries here come from immuneACCESS through TCRdb and include only in-frame sequences with V and J called. Some clones fail to appear in such tables; in the studies checked, an unresolved V gene covers under half of the shortfall, and the cause of the remainder is unknown. The DNA gave D and trimming, while V, J and clone size come from that table. Recorded for this sample are hundreds of thousands of clones; about 95% of them occurred a single time. About 0.064% of the sample is taken by the ten largest.

V is clipped by 3 bases and J by 2 bases, and the sequence between their germline boundaries is 5 bases long. Including cysteine and phenylalanine, the CDR3 has 12 amino acids. The retained sequence is limited to the CDR3, 36 bases, with the frame set at the first base. Taken from the germline V gene, the CDR1 and CDR2 loops are KGHSH and LQKENI. Healthy HIV-negative adults with no recently reported acute infections or vaccinations were included as donors. Every donor was a Caucasian adult living in Nashville, Tennessee, USA. Magnetic negative selection was used to enrich CD4+ T cells, after which naive cells were positively selected on CD45RA and the negative fraction became the memory subset. Blood was obtained by leukapheresis, after which PBMCs were separated by Ficoll-Histopaque density gradient centrifugation and cryopreserved in liquid nitrogen vapor phase. Purity and quantity of every magnetically sorted T cell population were checked by analytical flow cytometry. Genomic DNA was isolated from each sorted fraction and quantified by UV absorbance on a Nanodrop 2000c.

Recombination linked TRBV18 to TRBJ2-7; the D gene is unclear. The source is a woman under 40 in good health. Sequences were obtained from naive CD4+ T cells sorted from blood. This sample's cell subset or site label indicates: CD45RA+ positively selected. The DNA is TGTGCCAGCTCACCCTACGCCTACGAGCAGTACTTC. Translated, this gives CASSPYAYEQYF.